This TCR beta chain was obtained from a study of blood T cell repertoires in COVID-19. Repertoires were generated with immunoSEQ multiplex PCR, while TCRdb's copy carries only in-frame clones and drops some. This sample yields around 200,000 clones, of which roughly 83% are seen a single time; about 6% belongs to the top ten. CDR1 is MNHEY, CDR2 SVGAGI, per germline. With 6 bases removed from V and 1 base from J, the gap between germline ends came to 16 bases. The CDR3 has 15 residues. Input material: PBMCs or T cells enriched from blood (not recorded which). The chain couples TRBV6-5 to TRBJ2-7; D is perhaps TRBD1 (5 bases). This clonotype originated in a middle-aged man with acute COVID-19. DNA for the CDR3: TGTGCCAGCAGCCTAGGACATCAAAGATCCTACGAGCAGTACTTC. This sequence encodes CASSLGHQRSYEQYF.